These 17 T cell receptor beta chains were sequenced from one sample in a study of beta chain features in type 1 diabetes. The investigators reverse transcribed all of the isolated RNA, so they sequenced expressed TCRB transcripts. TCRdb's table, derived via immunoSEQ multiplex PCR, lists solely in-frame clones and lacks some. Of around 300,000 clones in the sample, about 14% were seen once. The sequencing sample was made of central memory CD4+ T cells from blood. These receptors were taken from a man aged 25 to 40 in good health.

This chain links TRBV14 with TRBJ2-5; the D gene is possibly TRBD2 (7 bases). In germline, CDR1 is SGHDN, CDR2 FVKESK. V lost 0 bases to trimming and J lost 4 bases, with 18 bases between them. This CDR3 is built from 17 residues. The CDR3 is CASSQERGAWGRETQYF. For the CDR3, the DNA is TGTGCCAGCAGCCAAGAACGGGGGGCTTGGGGTCGAGAGACCCAGTACTTC.

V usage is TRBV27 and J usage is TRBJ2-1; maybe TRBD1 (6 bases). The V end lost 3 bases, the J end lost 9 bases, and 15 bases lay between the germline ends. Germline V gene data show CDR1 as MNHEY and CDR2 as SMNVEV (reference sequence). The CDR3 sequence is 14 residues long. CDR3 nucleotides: TGTGCCAGCAGTTTTGTTCAGGGGTGGGGTGAGCAGTTCTTC. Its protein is CASSFVQGWGEQFF.

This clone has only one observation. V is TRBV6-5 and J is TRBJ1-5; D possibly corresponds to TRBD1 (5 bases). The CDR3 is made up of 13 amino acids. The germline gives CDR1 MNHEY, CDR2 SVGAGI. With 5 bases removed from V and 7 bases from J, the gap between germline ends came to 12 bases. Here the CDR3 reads CASSVGAGQPQHF. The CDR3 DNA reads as TGTGCCAGCAGTGTTGGGGCAGGCCAGCCCCAGCATTTT.

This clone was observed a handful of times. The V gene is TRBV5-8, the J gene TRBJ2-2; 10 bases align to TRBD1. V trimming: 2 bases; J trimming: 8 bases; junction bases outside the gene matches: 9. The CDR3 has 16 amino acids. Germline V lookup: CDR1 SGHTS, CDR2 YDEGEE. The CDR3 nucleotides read TGTGCCAGCAGCTTCACACTCTGGACAGGGGGAGGGGAGCTGTTTTTT. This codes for CASSFTLWTGGGELFF.

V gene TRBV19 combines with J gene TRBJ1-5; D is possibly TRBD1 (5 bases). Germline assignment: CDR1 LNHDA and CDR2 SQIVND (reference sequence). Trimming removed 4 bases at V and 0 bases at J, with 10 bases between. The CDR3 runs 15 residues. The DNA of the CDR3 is TGTGCCAGTAGTAGGGGGACCGATAGCAATCAGCCCCAGCATTTT. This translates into CASSRGTDSNQPQHF. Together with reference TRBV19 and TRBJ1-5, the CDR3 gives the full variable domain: DGGITQSPKYLFRKEGQNVTLSCEQNLNHDAMYWYRQDPGQGLRLIYYSQIVNDFQKGDIAEGYSVSREKKESFPLTVTSAQKNPTAFYLCASSRGTDSNQPQHFGDGTRLSIL.

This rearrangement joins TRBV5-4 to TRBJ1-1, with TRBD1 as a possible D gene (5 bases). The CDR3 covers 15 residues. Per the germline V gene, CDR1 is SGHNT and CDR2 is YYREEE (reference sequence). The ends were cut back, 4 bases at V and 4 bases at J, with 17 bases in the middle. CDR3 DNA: TGTGCCAGCAGCCGAAGGTCGGGGCTTGGCACTGAAGCTTTCTTT. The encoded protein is CASSRRSGLGTEAFF.

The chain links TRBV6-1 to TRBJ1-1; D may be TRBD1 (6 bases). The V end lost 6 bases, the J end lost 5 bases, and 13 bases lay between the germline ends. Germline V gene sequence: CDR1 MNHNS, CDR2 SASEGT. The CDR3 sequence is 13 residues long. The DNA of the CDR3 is TGTGCCAGCAGATCGGGGGCATTTACTGAAGCTTTCTTT. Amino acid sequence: CASRSGAFTEAFF.

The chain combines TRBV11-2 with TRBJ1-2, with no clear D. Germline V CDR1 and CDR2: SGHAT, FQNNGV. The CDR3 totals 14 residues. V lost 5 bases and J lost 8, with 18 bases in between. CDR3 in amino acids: CASSPLGEGGGYTF. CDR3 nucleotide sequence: TGTGCCAGCAGCCCGTTGGGTGAGGGAGGGGGCTACACCTTC.

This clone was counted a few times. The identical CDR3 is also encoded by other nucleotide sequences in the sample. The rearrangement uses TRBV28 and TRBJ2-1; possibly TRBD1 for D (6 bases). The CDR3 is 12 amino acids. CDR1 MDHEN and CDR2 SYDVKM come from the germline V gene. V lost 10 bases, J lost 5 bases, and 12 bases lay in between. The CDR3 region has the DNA TGTGCCACCACGGACAGCGACAATGAGCAGTTCTTC. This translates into CATTDSDNEQFF.

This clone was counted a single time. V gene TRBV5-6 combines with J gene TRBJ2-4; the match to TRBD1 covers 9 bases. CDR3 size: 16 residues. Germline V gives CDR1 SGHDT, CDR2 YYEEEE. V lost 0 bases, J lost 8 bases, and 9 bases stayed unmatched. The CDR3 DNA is TGTGCCAGCAGCTTGGTGCTAATGACAGGGGGTGACATTCAGTACTTC. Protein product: CASSLVLMTGGDIQYF.

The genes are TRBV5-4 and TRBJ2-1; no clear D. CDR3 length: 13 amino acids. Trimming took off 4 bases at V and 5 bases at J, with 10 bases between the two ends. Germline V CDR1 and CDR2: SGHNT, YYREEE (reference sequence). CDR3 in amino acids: CASSHNRDNEQFF. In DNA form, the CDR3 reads TGTGCCAGCAGCCACAATAGGGACAATGAGCAGTTCTTC.

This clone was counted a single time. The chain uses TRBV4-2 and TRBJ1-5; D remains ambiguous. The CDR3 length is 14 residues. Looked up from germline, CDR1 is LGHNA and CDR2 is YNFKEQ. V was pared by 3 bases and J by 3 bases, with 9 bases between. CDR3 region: CASSHSRNNQPQHF. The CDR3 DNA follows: TGTGCCAGCAGCCATAGTCGGAACAATCAGCCCCAGCATTTT.

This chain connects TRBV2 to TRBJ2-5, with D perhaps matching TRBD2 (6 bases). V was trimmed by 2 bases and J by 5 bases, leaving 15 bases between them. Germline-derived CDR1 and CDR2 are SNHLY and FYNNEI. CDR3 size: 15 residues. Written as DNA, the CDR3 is TGTGCCAGCAGTGAATTGCCGGGGACTGCGGAGACCCAGTACTTC. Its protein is CASSELPGTAETQYF.

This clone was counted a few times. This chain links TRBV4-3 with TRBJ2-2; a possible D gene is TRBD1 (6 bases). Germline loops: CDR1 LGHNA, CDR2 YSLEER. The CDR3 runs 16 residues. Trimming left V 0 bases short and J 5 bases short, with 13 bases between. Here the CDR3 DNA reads TGCGCCAGCAGCCAAGACAGGGGAACCTTAACCGGGGAGCTGTTTTTT. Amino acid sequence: CASSQDRGTLTGELFF.

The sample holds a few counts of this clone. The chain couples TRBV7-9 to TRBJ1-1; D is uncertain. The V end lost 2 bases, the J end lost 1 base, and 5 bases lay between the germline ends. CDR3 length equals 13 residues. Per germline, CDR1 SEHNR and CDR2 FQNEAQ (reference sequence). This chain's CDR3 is CASSLHRNTEAFF. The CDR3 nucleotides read TGTGCCAGCAGCTTACACAGGAACACTGAAGCTTTCTTT.

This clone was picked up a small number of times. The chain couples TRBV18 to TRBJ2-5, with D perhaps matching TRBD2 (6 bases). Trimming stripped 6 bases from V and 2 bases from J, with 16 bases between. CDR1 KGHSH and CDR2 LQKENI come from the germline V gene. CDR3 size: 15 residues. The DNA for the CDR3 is TGTGCCAGCTCTAGACTCAGACTAGTTCAAGAGACCCAGTACTTC. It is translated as CASSRLRLVQETQYF.

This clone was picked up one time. The DNA for the CDR3 is TGTGCCAGCAGCTTGCAGGGGGCAGGGAATGAGCAGTTCTTC. The encoded protein is CASSLQGAGNEQFF. The chain is built from TRBV7-2 and TRBJ2-1, with 8 bases matching TRBD1. The germline V gene has CDR1 SGHTA and CDR2 FQGNSA. This CDR3 is built from 14 residues. J lost 7 bases, V lost 3 bases, and 5 bases had no gene match.